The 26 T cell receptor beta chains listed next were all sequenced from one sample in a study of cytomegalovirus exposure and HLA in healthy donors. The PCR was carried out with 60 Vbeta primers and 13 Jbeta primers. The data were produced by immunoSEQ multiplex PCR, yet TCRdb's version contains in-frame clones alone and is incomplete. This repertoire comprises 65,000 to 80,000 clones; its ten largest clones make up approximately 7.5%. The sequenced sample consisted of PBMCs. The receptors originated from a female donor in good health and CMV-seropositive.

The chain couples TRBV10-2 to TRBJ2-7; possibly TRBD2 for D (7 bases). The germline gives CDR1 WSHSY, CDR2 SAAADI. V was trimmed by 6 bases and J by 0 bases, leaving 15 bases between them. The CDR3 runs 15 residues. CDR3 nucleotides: TGCGCCAGCAGGAGGGGGGGCTCCAGCTCCTACGAGCAGTACTTC. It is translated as CASRRGGSSSYEQYF.

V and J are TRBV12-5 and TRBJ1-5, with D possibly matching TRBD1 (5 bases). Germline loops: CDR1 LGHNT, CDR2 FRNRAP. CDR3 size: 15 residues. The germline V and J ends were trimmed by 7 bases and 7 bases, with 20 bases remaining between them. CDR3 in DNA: TGTGCTAGTGCCAAGGAAGGGGCCGCGGGACAGCCCCAGCATTTT. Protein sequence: CASAKEGAAGQPQHF.

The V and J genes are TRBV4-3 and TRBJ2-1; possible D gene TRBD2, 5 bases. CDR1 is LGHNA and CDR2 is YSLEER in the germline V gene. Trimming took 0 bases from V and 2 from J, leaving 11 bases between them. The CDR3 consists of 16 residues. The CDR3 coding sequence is TGCGCCAGCAGCCAAGATCCCGGGATCACCTACAATGAGCAGTTCTTC. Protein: CASSQDPGITYNEQFF.

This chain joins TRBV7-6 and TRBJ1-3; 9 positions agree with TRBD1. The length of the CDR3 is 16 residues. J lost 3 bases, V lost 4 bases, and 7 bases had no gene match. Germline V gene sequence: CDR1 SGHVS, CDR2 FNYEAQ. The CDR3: CASSSAQGALGNTIYF. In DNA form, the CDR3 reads TGTGCCAGCAGCTCGGCACAGGGGGCGCTTGGAAACACCATATATTTT.

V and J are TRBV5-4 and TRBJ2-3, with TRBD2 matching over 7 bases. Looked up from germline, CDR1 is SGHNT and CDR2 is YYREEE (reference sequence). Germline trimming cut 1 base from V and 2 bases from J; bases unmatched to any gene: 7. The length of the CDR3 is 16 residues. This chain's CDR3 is CASSLSPSGTTDTQYF. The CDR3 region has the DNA TGTGCCAGCAGCTTGAGTCCTAGCGGAACCACAGATACGCAGTATTTT.

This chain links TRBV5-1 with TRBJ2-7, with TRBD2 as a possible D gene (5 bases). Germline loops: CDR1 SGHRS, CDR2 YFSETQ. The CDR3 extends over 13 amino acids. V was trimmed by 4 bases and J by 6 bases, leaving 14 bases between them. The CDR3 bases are TGCGCCAGCAGCACCGGGGAAGCCTCCGAGCAGTACTTC. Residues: CASSTGEASEQYF.

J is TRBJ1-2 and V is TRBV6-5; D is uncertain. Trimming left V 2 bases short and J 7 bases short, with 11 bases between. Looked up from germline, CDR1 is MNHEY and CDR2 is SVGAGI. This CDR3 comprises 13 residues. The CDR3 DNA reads TGTGCCAGCAGTTACGACAAAGCTGGTGGCTACACCTTC. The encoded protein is CASSYDKAGGYTF.

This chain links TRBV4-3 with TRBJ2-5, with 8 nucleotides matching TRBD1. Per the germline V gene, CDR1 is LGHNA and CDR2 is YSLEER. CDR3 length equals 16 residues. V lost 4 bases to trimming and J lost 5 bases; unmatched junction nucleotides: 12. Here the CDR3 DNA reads TGCGCCAGCAGCCCTGCCCCCCAGGGGGCAGGGGAGACCCAGTACTTC. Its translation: CASSPAPQGAGETQYF.

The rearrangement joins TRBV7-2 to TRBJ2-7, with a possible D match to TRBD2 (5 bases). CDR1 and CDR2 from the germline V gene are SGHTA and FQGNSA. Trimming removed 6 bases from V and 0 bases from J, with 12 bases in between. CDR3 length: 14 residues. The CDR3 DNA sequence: TGTGCCAGCAGACGGACTGAGAGCTCCTACGAGCAGTACTTC. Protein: CASRRTESSYEQYF.

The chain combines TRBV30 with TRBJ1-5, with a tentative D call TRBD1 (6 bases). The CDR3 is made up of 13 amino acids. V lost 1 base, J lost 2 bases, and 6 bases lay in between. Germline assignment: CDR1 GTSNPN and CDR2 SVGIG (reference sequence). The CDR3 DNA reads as TGTGCCTGGAGTGGGGGGCGCAATCAGCCCCAGCATTTT. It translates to CAWSGGRNQPQHF.

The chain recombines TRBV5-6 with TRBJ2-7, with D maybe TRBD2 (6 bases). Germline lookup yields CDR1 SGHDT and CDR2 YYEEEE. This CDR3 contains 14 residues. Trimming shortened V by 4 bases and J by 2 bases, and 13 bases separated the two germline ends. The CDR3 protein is CASSMTSAPYEQYF. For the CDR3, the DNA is TGTGCCAGCAGCATGACTAGTGCCCCCTACGAGCAGTACTTC.

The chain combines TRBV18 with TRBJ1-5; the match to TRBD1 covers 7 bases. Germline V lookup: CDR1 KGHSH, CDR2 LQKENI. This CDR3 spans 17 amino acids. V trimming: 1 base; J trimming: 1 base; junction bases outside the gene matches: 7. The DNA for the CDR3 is TGTGCCAGCTCACCACATAATACGGGACAGAGCAATCAGCCCCAGCATTTT. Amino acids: CASSPHNTGQSNQPQHF.

The CDR3 here is CASSSPGRVAGELFF. CDR3 bases: TGTGCCAGCAGTTCTCCGGGCAGGGTGGCCGGGGAGCTGTTTTTT. The rearrangement links TRBV6-6 to TRBJ2-2, with D possibly being TRBD1 (5 bases). Trimming took 4 bases from V and 6 from J, leaving 15 bases between them. The CDR3 contains 15 residues. Looked up from germline, CDR1 is MNHNY and CDR2 is SVGAGI (reference sequence).

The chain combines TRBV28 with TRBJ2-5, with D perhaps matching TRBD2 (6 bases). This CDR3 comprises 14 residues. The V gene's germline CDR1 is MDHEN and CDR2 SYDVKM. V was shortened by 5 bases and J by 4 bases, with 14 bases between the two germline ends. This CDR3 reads CASSAGGVGETQYF. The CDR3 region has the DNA TGTGCCAGCAGTGCCGGGGGAGTTGGAGAGACCCAGTACTTC.

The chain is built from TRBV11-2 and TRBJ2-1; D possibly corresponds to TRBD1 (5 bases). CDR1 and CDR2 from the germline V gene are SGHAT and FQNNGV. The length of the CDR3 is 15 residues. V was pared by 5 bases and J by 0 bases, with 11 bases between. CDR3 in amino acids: CASSPQGSSYNEQFF. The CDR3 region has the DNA TGTGCCAGCAGCCCCCAGGGAAGCTCCTACAATGAGCAGTTCTTC. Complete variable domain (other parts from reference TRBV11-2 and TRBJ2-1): EAGVAQSPRYKIIEKRQSVAFWCNPISGHATLYWYQQILGQGPKLLIQFQNNGVVDDSQLPKDRFSAERLKGVDSTLKIQPAKLEDSAVYLCASSPQGSSYNEQFFGPGTRLTVL.

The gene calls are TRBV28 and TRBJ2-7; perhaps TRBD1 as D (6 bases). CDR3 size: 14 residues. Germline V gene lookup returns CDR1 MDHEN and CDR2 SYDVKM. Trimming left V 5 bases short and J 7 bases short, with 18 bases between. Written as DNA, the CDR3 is TGTGCCAGCAGTCCGACCCGGGACAAGGGGGAGCAGTACTTC. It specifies CASSPTRDKGEQYF.

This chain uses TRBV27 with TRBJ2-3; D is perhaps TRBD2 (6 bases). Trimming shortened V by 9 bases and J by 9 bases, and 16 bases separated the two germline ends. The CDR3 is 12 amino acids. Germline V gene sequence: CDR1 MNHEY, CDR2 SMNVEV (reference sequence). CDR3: CASWDFSGTQYF. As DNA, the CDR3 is TGTGCCAGTTGGGACTTTTCTGGGACGCAGTATTTT.

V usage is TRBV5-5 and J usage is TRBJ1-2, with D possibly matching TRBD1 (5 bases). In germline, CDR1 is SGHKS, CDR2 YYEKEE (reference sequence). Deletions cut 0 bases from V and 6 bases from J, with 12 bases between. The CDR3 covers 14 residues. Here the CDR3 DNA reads TGTGCCAGCAGCTTGGGCGACAGTTTCGATGGCTACACCTTC. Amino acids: CASSLGDSFDGYTF.

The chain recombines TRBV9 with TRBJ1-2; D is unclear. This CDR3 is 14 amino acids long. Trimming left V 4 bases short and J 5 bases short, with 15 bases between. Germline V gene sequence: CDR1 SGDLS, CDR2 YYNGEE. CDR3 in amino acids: CASSSGLGRYGYTF. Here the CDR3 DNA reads TGTGCCAGCAGCTCTGGGCTGGGCCGGTATGGCTACACCTTC.

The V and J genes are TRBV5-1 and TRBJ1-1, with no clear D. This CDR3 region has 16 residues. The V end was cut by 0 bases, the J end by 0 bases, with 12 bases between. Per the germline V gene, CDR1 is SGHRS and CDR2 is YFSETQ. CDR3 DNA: TGCGCCAGCAGCTTGGAGCCCAGTGACATGAACACTGAAGCTTTCTTT. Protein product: CASSLEPSDMNTEAFF.

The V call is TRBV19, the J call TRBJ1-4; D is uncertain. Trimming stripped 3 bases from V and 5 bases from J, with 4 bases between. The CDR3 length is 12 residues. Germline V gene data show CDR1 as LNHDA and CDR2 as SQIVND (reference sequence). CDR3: CASSIRNEKLFF. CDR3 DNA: TGTGCCAGTAGTATCCGGAATGAAAAACTGTTTTTT.

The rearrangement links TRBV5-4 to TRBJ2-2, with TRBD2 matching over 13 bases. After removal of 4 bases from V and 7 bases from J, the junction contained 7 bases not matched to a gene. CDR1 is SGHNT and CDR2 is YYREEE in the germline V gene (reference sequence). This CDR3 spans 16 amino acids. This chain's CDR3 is CASSRPTSGGNGELFF. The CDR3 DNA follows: TGTGCCAGCAGCCGACCGACTAGCGGGGGGAACGGGGAGCTGTTTTTT. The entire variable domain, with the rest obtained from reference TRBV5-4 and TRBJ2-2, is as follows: ETGVTQSPTHLIKTRGQQVTLRCSSQSGHNTVSWYQQALGQGPQFIFQYYREEENGRGNFPPRFSGLQFPNYSSELNVNALELDDSALYLCASSRPTSGGNGELFFGEGSRLTVL.

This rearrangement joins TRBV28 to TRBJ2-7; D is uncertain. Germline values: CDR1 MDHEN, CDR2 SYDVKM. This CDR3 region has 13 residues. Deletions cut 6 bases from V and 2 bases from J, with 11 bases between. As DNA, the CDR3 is TGTGCCAGCAGCCAAACAATTGCCTACGAGCAGTACTTC. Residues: CASSQTIAYEQYF.

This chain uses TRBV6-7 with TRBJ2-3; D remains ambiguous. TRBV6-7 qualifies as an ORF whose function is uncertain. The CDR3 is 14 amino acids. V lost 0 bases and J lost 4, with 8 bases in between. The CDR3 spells CASSYSRYADTQYF. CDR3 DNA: TGTGCCAGCAGTTACTCGAGGTACGCAGATACGCAGTATTTT.

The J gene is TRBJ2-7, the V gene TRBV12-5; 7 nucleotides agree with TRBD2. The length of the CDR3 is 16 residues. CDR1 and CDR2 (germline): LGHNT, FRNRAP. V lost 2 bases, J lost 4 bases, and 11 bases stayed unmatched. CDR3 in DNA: TGTGCTAGTGGTTTGACTCCTCCTAGCGGACGGTACGAGCAGTACTTC. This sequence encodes CASGLTPPSGRYEQYF.

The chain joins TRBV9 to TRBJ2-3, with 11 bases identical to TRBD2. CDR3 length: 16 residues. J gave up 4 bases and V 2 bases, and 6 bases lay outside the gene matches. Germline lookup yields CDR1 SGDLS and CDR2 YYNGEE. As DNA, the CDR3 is TGTGCCAGCAGCGTCACGACTAGCGGGATCTCAGATACGCAGTATTTT. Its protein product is CASSVTTSGISDTQYF.